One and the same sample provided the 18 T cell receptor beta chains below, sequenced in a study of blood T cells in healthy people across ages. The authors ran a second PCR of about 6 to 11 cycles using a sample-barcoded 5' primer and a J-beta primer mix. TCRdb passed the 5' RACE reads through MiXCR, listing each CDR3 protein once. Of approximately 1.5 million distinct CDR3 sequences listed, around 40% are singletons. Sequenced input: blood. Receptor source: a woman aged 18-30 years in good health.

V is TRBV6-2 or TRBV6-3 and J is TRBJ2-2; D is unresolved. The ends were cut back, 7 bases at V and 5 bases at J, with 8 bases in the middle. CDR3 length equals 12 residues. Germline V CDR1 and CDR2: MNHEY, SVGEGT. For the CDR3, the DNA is TGTGCCAGCACCACGATAACCGGGGAGCTGTTTTTT. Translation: CASTTITGELFF.

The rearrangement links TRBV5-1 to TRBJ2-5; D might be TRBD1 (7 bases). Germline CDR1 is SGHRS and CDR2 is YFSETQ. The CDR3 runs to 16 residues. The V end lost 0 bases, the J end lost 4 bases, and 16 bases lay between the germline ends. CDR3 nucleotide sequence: TGCGCCAGCAGCTTGGATCAGGGGGGAGATGGAGAGACCCAGTACTTC. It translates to CASSLDQGGDGETQYF.

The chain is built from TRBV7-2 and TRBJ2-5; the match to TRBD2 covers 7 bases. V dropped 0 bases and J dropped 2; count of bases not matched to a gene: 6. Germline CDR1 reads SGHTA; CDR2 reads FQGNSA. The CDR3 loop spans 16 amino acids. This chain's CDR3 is CASSLARGRGQETQYF. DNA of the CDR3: TGTGCCAGCAGCTTAGCTCGCGGGAGAGGGCAAGAGACCCAGTACTTC.

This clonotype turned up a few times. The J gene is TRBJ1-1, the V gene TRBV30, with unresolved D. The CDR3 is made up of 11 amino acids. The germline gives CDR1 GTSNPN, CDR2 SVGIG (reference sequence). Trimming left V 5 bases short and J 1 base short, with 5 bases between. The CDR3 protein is CAWGRNTEAFF. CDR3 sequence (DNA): TGTGCCTGGGGGAGGAACACTGAAGCTTTCTTT.

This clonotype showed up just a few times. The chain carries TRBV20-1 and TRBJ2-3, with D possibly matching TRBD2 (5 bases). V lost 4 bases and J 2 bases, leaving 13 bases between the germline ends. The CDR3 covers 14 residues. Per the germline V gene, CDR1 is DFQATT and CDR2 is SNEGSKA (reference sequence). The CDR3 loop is CSAKDSTHTDTQYF. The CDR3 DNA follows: TGCAGTGCTAAGGACTCAACCCACACAGATACGCAGTATTTT.

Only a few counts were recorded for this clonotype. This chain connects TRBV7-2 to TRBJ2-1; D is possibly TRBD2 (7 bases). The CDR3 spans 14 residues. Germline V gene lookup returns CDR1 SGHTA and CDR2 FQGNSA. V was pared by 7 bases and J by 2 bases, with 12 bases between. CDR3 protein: CASIRGATYNEQFF. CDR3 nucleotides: TGTGCCAGCATTCGGGGGGCCACCTACAATGAGCAGTTCTTC.

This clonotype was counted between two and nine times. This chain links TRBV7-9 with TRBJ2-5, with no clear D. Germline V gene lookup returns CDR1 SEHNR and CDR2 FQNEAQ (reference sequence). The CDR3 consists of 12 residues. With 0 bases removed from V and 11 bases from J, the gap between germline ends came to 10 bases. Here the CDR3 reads CASSLAVEEQYF. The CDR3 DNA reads TGTGCCAGCAGCTTAGCGGTCGAGGAGCAGTACTTC.

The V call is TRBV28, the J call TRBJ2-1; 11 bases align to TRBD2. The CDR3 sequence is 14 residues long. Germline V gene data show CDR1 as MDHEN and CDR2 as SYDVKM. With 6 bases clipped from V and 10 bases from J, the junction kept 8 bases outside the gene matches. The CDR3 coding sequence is TGTGCCAGCAGCCGTAGCGGGGGGGTCCGGGAGCAGTTCTTC. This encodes CASSRSGGVREQFF.

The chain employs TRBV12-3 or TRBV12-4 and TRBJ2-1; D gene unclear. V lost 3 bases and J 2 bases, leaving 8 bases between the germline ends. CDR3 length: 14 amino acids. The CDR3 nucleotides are TGTGCCAGCAGTTTTGTCACGGCCTACAATGAGCAGTTCTTC. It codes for CASSFVTAYNEQFF.

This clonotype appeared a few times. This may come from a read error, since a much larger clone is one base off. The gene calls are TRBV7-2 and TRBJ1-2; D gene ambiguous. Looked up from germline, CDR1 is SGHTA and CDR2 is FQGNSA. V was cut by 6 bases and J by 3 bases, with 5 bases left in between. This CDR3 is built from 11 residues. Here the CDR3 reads CASRPDYGYTF. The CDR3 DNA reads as TGTGCCAGCAGACCAGACTATGGCTACACCTTC.

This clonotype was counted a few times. The CDR3 sequence is CSALTGNYGYTF. The CDR3 region has the DNA TGCAGTGCACTTACAGGGAACTATGGCTACACCTTC. The chain is built from TRBV20-1 and TRBJ1-2; TRBD1 might be the D (6 bases). The ends were cut back, 6 bases at V and 2 bases at J, with 10 bases in the middle. The CDR3 has 12 amino acids. Germline V lookup: CDR1 DFQATT, CDR2 SNEGSKA (reference sequence).

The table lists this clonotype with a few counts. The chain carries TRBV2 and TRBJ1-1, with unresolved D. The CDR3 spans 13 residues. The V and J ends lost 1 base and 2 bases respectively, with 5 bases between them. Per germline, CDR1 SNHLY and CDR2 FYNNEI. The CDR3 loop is CASSEEQNTEAFF. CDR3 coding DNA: TGTGCCAGCAGTGAAGAACAAAACACTGAAGCTTTCTTT.

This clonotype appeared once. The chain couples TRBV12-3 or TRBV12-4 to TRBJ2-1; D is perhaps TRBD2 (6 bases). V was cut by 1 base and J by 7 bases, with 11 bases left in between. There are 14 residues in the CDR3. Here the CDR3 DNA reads TGTGCCAGCAGTTTAGAGACTAGGACGAATGAGCAGTTCTTC. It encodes CASSLETRTNEQFF.

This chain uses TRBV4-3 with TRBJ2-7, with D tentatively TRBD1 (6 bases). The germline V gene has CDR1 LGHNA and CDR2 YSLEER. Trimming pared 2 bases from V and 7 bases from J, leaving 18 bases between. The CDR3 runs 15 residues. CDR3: CASSQFLSGAREQYF. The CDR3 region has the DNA TGCGCCAGCAGCCAATTTCTATCAGGGGCGCGGGAGCAGTACTTC.

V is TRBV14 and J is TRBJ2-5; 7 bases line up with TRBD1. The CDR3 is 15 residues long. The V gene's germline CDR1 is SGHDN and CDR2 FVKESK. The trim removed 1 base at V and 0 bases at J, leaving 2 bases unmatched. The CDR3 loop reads CASSQGQGHQETQYF. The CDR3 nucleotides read TGTGCCAGCAGCCAAGGACAGGGTCACCAAGAGACCCAGTACTTC.

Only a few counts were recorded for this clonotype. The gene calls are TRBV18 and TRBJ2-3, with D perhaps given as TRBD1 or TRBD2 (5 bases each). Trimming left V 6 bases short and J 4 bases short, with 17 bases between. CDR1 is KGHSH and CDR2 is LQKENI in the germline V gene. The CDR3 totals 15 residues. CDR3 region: CASSLGPNSADTQYF. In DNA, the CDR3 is TGTGCCAGCTCCTTGGGACCCAACTCGGCAGATACGCAGTATTTT.

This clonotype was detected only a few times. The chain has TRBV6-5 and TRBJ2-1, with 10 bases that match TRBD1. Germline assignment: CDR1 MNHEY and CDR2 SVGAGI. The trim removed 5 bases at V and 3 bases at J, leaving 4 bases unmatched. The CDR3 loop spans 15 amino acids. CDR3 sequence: CASSPDRGVYNEQFF. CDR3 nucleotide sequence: TGTGCCAGCAGTCCGGACAGGGGGGTCTACAATGAGCAGTTCTTC.

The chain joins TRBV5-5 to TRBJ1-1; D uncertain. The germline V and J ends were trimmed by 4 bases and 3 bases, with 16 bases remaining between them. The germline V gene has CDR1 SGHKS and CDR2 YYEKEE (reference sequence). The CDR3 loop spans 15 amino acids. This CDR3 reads CASSPPGVRDTEAFF. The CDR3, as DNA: TGTGCCAGCAGCCCCCCCGGGGTGCGGGACACTGAAGCTTTCTTT.